The clone carrying this T cell receptor (beta chain) turned up a few times. The antigen remains undetermined. The second PCR ran about 6 to 11 cycles with a sample-barcoded 5' primer and J-beta primers. TCRdb re-called the 5' RACE reads with MiXCR, one entry per CDR3 protein. The table shows about 2 million distinct CDR3 sequences, with about 49% occurring only once. The J segment lost 0 bases and the V segment lost 6 bases, leaving 9 bases of the junction unmatched. Germline V gene data show CDR1 as MDHEN and CDR2 as SYDVKM. This CDR3 is 17 amino acids long. This sample is drawn from a study of blood T cells in healthy people across ages. The study's findings and limits: A strong correlation was found between TCR beta diversity and the percentage of naive T cells.

Every participating donor contributed 7.5 to 10 milliliters of peripheral blood through a draw. The specimen was blood. V is TRBV28 and J is TRBJ2-1; 9 bases fit TRBD2. This clonotype was sampled from a woman aged 35 to 49 in good health. CDR3 in DNA: TGTGCCAGCAGACTAATAGCGGGGGATTCCTCCTACAATGAGCAGTTCTTC. Encoded protein: CASRLIAGDSSYNEQFF.